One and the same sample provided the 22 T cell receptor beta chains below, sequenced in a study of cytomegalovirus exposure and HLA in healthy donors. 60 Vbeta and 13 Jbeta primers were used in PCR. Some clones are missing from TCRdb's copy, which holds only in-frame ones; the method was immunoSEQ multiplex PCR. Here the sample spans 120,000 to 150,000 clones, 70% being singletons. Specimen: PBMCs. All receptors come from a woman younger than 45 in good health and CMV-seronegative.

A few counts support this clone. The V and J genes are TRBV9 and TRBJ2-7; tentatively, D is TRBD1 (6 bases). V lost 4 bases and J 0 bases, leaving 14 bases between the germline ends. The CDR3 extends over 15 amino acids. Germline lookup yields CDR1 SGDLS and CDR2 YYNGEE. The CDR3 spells CASSPGQSISYEQYF. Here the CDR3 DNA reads TGTGCCAGCAGCCCTGGACAGTCGATCTCCTACGAGCAGTACTTC.

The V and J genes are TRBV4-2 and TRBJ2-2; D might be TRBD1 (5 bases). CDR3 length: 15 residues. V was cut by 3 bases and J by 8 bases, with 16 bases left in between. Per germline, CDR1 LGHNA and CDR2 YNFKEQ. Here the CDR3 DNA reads TGTGCCAGCAGCCAGGTCGACAGCAACTTAGGGGAGCTGTTTTTT. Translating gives CASSQVDSNLGELFF.

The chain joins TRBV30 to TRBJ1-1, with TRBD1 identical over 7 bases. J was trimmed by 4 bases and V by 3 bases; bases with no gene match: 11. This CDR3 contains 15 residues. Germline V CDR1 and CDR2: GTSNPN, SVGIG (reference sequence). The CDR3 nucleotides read TGTGCCTGGAGGGACTGGGGCAGGGGGGCCACTGAAGCTTTCTTT. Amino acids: CAWRDWGRGATEAFF.

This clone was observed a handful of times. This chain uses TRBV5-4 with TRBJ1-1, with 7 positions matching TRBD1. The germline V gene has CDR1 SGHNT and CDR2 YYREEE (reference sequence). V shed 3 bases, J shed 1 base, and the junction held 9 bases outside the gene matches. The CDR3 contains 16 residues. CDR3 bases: TGTGCCAGCAGCTCGACGACAGGGCGATCGAACACTGAAGCTTTCTTT. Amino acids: CASSSTTGRSNTEAFF.

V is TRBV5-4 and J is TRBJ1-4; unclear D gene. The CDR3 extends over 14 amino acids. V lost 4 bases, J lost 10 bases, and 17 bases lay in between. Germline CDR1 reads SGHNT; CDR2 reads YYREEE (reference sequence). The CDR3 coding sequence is TGTGCCAGCAGCGTCTCCGAGGAGGGTGGAAAACTGTTTTTT. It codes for CASSVSEEGGKLFF.

As DNA, the CDR3 is TGTGCCAGCTCACCGGGTCGTCTCGGGACAGGGGTCTCCTACGAGCAGTACGTC. Protein sequence: CASSPGRLGTGVSYEQYV. The chain carries TRBV18 and TRBJ2-7, with 10 bases identical to TRBD1. The CDR3 contains 18 residues. From germline, CDR1 is KGHSH and CDR2 LQKENI. The trim removed 3 bases at V and 0 bases at J, leaving 11 bases unmatched.

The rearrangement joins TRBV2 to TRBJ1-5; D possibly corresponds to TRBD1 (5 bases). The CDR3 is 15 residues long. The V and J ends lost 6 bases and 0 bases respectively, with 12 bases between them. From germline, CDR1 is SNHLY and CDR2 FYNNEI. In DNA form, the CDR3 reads TGTGCCAGCAGGTCACTTCAGGGTAGCAATCAGCCCCAGCATTTT. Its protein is CASRSLQGSNQPQHF.

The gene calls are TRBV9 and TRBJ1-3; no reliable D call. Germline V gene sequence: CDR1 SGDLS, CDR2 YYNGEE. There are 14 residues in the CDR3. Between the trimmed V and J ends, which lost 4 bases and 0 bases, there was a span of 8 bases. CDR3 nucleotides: TGTGCCAGCAGCTCTACTTACTCTGGAAACACCATATATTTT. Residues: CASSSTYSGNTIYF.

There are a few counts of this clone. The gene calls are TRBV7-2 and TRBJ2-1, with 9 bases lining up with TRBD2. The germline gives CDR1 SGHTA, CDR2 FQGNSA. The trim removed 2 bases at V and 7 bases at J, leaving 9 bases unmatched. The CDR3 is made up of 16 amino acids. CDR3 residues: CASSLNGGGALNEQFF. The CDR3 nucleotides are TGTGCCAGCAGCTTAAACGGCGGGGGGGCCCTGAATGAGCAGTTCTTC. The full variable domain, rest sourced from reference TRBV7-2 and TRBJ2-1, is GAGVSQSPSNKVTEKGKDVELRCDPISGHTALYWYRQSLGQGLEFLIYFQGNSAPDKSGLPSDRFSAERTGGSVSTLTIQRTQQEDSAVYLCASSLNGGGALNEQFFGPGTRLTVL.

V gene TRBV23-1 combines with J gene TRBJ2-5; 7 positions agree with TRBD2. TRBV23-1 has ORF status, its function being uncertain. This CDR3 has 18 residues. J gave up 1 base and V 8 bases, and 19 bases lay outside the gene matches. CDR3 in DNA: TGCGCCAGCGCGGGGGTAACTAGCGCCCTTCAGATCCAAGAGACCCAGTACTTC. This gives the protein CASAGVTSALQIQETQYF.

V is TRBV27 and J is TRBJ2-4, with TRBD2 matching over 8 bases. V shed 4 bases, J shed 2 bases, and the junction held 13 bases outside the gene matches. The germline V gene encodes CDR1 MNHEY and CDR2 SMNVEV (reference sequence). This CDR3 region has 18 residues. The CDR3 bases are TGTGCCAGCAGTTCGATGGACACCCGGGGGGGGACCAAAAACATTCAGTACTTC. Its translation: CASSSMDTRGGTKNIQYF.

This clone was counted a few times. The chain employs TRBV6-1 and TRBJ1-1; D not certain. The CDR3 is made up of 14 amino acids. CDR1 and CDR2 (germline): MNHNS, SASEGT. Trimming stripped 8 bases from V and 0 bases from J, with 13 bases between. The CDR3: CASARGPMNTEAFF. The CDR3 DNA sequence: TGTGCCAGCGCTCGAGGTCCCATGAACACTGAAGCTTTCTTT.

CDR3 in amino acids: CASSVRADRGGTDTQYF. The CDR3 nucleotides are TGTGCCAGCAGCGTCCGCGCCGACAGGGGGGGTACAGATACGCAGTATTTT. The chain is built from TRBV9 and TRBJ2-3; 9 bases map to TRBD1. This CDR3 is built from 17 residues. Trimming at V came to 2 bases and at J to 3 bases, leaving 10 bases not matched to a gene. Germline V gives CDR1 SGDLS, CDR2 YYNGEE.

CDR3 in amino acids: CASSQDLSRYNGYTF. The CDR3 DNA sequence: TGTGCCAGCAGCCAAGATTTATCCCGGTATAATGGCTACACCTTC. This rearrangement joins TRBV4-2 to TRBJ1-2; D is uncertain. The CDR3 runs to 15 residues. The germline V gene encodes CDR1 LGHNA and CDR2 YNFKEQ. The V end was cut by 0 bases, the J end by 6 bases, with 14 bases between.

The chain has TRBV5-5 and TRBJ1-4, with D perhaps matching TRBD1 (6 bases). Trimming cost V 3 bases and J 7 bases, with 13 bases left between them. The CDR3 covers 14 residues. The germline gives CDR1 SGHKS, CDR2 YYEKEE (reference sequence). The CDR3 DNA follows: TGTGCCAGCAGCTGGACAGCCTCGAGTGAAAAACTGTTTTTT. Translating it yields CASSWTASSEKLFF.

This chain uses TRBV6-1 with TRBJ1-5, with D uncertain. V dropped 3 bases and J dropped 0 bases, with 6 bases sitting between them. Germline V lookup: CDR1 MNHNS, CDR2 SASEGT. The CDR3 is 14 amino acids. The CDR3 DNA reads TGTGCCAGCAGTGATAGTCTTAGCAATCAGCCCCAGCATTTT. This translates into CASSDSLSNQPQHF.

The CDR3: CASSIEPNQPQHF. CDR3 nucleotides: TGCGCCAGCAGCATCGAGCCCAATCAGCCCCAGCATTTT. The rearrangement links TRBV4-1 to TRBJ1-5; D is undetermined. Trimming cost V 5 bases and J 3 bases, with 8 bases left between them. This CDR3 comprises 13 residues. Germline loops: CDR1 MGHRA, CDR2 YSYEKL.

This chain's CDR3 is CASSLTAEYTDTQYF. CDR3 nucleotides: TGCGCCAGCAGCTTGACCGCGGAATACACAGATACGCAGTATTTT. This sequence joins TRBV5-1 and TRBJ2-3, with D hard to call. V lost 1 base and J 2 bases, leaving 11 bases between the germline ends. This CDR3 is built from 15 residues. Per germline, CDR1 SGHRS and CDR2 YFSETQ. The complete variable domain, with remaining parts taken from reference TRBV5-1 and TRBJ2-3, reads KAGVTQTPRYLIKTRGQQVTLSCSPISGHRSVSWYQQTPGQGLQFLFEYFSETQRNKGNFPGRFSGRQFSNSRSEMNVSTLELGDSALYLCASSLTAEYTDTQYFGPGTRLTVL.

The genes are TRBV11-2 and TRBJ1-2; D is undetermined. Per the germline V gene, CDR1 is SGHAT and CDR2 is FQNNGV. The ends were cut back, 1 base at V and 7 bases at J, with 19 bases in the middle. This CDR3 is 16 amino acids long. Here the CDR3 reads CASSLGPGTEKGGYTF. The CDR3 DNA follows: TGTGCCAGCAGCTTAGGGCCGGGAACAGAAAAGGGTGGCTACACCTTC.

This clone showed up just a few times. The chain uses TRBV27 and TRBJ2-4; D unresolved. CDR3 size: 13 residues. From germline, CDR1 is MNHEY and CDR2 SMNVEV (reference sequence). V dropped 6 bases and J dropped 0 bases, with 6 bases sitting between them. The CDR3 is CASSELAKNIQYF. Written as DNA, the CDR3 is TGTGCCAGCAGCGAACTAGCCAAAAACATTCAGTACTTC.

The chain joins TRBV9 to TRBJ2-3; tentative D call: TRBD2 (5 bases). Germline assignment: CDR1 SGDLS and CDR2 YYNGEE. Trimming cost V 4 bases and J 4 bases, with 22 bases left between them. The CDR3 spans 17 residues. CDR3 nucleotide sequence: TGTGCCAGCAGCACCCGGGAAGGGTTTCGCCGGGCAGATACGCAGTATTTT. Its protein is CASSTREGFRRADTQYF.

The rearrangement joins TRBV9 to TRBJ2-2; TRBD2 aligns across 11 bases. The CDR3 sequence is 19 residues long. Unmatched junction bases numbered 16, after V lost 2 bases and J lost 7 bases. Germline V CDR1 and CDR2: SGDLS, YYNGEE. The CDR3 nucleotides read TGTGCCAGCAGCGTTTCCCGGAGGGGACTAGCGGAGGTGGACGGGGAGCTGTTTTTT. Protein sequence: CASSVSRRGLAEVDGELFF. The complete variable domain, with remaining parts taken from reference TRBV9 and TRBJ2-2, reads DSGVTQTPKHLITATGQRVTLRCSPRSGDLSVYWYQQSLDQGLQFLIQYYNGEERAKGNILERFSAQQFPDLHSELNLSSLELGDSALYFCASSVSRRGLAEVDGELFFGEGSRLTVL.